These 9 T cell receptor beta chains share one sample of origin, sequenced in a study of T cell changes during pregnancy in multiple sclerosis. The assay was immunoSEQ multiplex PCR, and TCRdb's table has in-frame clones only and misses some. Here the sample spans some 70,000 clones, roughly 92% being singletons. The material sequenced was CD8+ T cells from peripheral blood mononuclear cells, taken in the third trimester of pregnancy. These TCRs come from a female donor in good health, enrolled as a control in a pregnancy study.

This sequence joins TRBV27 and TRBJ1-2, with D perhaps matching TRBD1 (6 bases). Trimming took off 5 bases at V and 6 bases at J, with 16 bases between the two ends. The CDR3 has 14 residues. CDR1 and CDR2 (germline): MNHEY, SMNVEV (reference sequence). The CDR3 is CASSPGGRIHGYTF. As DNA, the CDR3 is TGTGCCAGCAGTCCCGGGGGGCGCATCCATGGCTACACCTTC.

The chain combines TRBV7-3 with TRBJ2-3; 7 bases align to TRBD2. CDR1 and CDR2 from the germline V gene are SGHTA and FQGTGA. CDR3 length: 16 amino acids. Trimming removed 5 bases from V and 3 bases from J; junction bases left unmatched: 11. In DNA form, the CDR3 reads TGTGCCAGCAGCCTACGCGCGGGAGATTGGACAGATACGCAGTATTTT. Its translation is CASSLRAGDWTDTQYF.

This sequence joins TRBV2 and TRBJ2-7; D not resolved. The CDR3 totals 12 residues. Per germline, CDR1 SNHLY and CDR2 FYNNEI. The V and J ends lost 0 bases and 6 bases respectively, with 6 bases between them. The CDR3 region has the DNA TGTGCCAGCAGTGAAGCGCGGAGCGAGCAGTACTTC. Its protein is CASSEARSEQYF.

The sample holds one count of this clone. The chain is built from TRBV6-5 and TRBJ2-7; D gene ambiguous. Germline V gene lookup returns CDR1 MNHEY and CDR2 SVGAGI. V lost 10 bases, J lost 3 bases, and 13 bases lay in between. CDR3 length: 12 residues. CDR3 region: CATSEENYEQYF. The DNA of the CDR3 is TGTGCCACTTCCGAGGAGAACTACGAGCAGTACTTC.

In its sample, this clone was seen once. This rearrangement joins TRBV18 to TRBJ1-1; weak D call: TRBD1 (5 bases). Trimming removed 6 bases from V and 1 base from J, with 15 bases in between. Per germline, CDR1 KGHSH and CDR2 LQKENI. The CDR3 has 15 residues. This chain's CDR3 is CASSPGGTGNTEAFF. CDR3 in DNA: TGTGCCAGCTCCCCGGGGGGGACTGGGAACACTGAAGCTTTCTTT.

The chain joins TRBV5-6 to TRBJ1-4; D ambiguous. V shed 0 bases and J shed 8 bases, with 20 bases lying between them. This CDR3 spans 17 amino acids. The germline CDR1 and CDR2 sequences are SGHDT and YYEEEE. The CDR3 sequence: CASSLAGRGGVEEKLFF. CDR3 bases: TGTGCCAGCAGCTTGGCCGGTCGGGGAGGAGTAGAAGAAAAACTGTTTTTT.

This chain links TRBV19 with TRBJ1-2; no reliable D call. V dropped 6 bases and J dropped 3 bases, with 17 bases sitting between them. The V gene's germline CDR1 is LNHDA and CDR2 SQIVND (reference sequence). The CDR3 runs 15 residues. CDR3 DNA: TGTGCCAGTAGCCCATGGTCCGGGAACTACTATGGCTACACCTTC. This translates into CASSPWSGNYYGYTF. Using reference TRBV19 and TRBJ1-2 for the parts outside the CDR3, the full variable domain is DGGITQSPKYLFRKEGQNVTLSCEQNLNHDAMYWYRQDPGQGLRLIYYSQIVNDFQKGDIAEGYSVSREKKESFPLTVTSAQKNPTAFYLCASSPWSGNYYGYTFGSGTRLTVV.

The V and J genes are TRBV7-9 and TRBJ1-1, with D possibly TRBD1 on 5 matching bases. The V end lost 5 bases, the J end lost 2 bases, and 12 bases lay between the germline ends. The CDR3 loop spans 14 amino acids. From germline, CDR1 is SEHNR and CDR2 FQNEAQ (reference sequence). The CDR3 sequence: CASSQTTANTEAFF. For the CDR3, the DNA is TGTGCCAGCAGCCAAACGACAGCTAACACTGAAGCTTTCTTT.

The chain joins TRBV19 to TRBJ1-2; 7 nucleotides match TRBD1. This CDR3 is 14 amino acids long. V lost 6 bases, J lost 1 base, and 5 bases stayed unmatched. Per germline, CDR1 LNHDA and CDR2 SQIVND (reference sequence). This CDR3 reads CASREGQLNYGYTF. CDR3 sequence (DNA): TGTGCCAGTAGAGAGGGACAGCTTAACTATGGCTACACCTTC.